This T cell receptor beta chain comes out of a study of cytomegalovirus exposure and HLA in healthy donors. General study findings and limits: Analysis was performed later, and it showed HLA-associated TCR beta chains to be more clonally expanded than equally common others. A later analysis by the authors found several of the most significant clusters apparently linked to common viral pathogens.

The PCR contained 60 Vbeta and 13 Jbeta primers. Produced via immunoSEQ multiplex PCR; TCRdb's table is partial and in-frame only. The table has some 150,000 clones, 75% to 80% seen once; the top ten hold approximately 0.99%. Trimming took 5 bases from V and 7 from J; bases not matched to a gene: 9. This CDR3 comprises 16 residues. Germline CDR1 is MRHNA and CDR2 is SNTAGT. Regarding this clone: Antigen specificity is unknown.

The gene calls are TRBV6-4 and TRBJ2-3, with 13 bases aligning to TRBD2. What was sequenced was PBMCs. The TCR comes from a male donor in good health and CMV-seronegative. The CDR3 sequence: CASSLTSGGAHYTQYF. CDR3 in DNA: TGTGCCAGCAGTCTCACTAGCGGGGGGGCCCACTATACGCAGTATTTT.